Below, 8 T cell receptor beta chains from the same sample are listed, as sequenced in a study of blood T cell repertoires in COVID-19 (dated by TCRdb to the early 2020s). The library relied on the immunoSEQ multiplex PCR assay. The table was pulled from immuneACCESS by TCRdb, which kept in-frame rearrangements only. Such tables lose some clones; where checked, under half of the loss comes from unresolved V genes, and the rest has no known cause. This sample lists some 200,000 clones; nearly 90% were detected once. In total, the top ten clones hold about 12% of the sample. The sequenced material came from peripheral blood. These receptors originate from a woman under 30 who had recovered from COVID-19.

This chain joins TRBV30 and TRBJ1-3; a possible D gene is TRBD1 (5 bases). Trimming stripped 7 bases from V and 2 bases from J, with 12 bases between. This CDR3 region has 13 residues. Per germline, CDR1 GTSNPN and CDR2 SVGIG (reference sequence). The CDR3 sequence is CASRAHPGNTIYF. The CDR3 bases are TGTGCCTCCAGGGCCCACCCTGGAAACACCATATATTTT. The full variable domain, completed using reference TRBV30 and TRBJ1-3, is SQTIHQWPATLVQPVGSPLSLECTVEGTSNPNLYWYRQAAGRGLQLLFYSVGIGQISSEVPQNLSASRPQDRQFILSSKKLLLSDSGFYLCASRAHPGNTIYFGEGSWLTVV.

The chain couples TRBV3-1 (or the pseudogene TRBV3-2) to TRBJ2-3; TRBD2 matches at 10 bases. Germline values: CDR1 LGHDT, CDR2 YNNKEL (reference sequence). V trimming: 2 bases; J trimming: 4 bases; junction bases outside the gene matches: 6. This CDR3 region has 16 residues. Written as DNA, the CDR3 is TGTGCCAGCAGCCAACCGCTAGCGGGAGAGGCAGATACGCAGTATTTT. It codes for CASSQPLAGEADTQYF.

The chain uses TRBV5-1 and TRBJ2-5, with 16 bases identical to TRBD2. The V segment lost 0 bases and the J segment 2 bases; nucleotides outside the gene matches: 10. CDR3 length: 20 amino acids. Germline V gives CDR1 SGHRS, CDR2 YFSETQ. The CDR3 DNA reads TGCGCCAGCAGCTTGGGGGCCGGGGGACTAGCGGGAGGGATACAAGAGACCCAGTACTTC. Protein sequence: CASSLGAGGLAGGIQETQYF.

In DNA, the CDR3 is TGTGCCAGCAGTCCTACGGGGGGCCCCTATAATTCACCCCTCCACTTT. Protein sequence: CASSPTGGPYNSPLHF. This sequence joins TRBV27 and TRBJ1-6, with D perhaps TRBD1 (6 bases). This CDR3 is 16 amino acids long. V was shortened by 5 bases and J by 2 bases, with 13 bases between the two germline ends. CDR1 is MNHEY, CDR2 SMNVEV, per germline (reference sequence).

This clone has a single count. The chain combines TRBV6-2 or TRBV6-3 with TRBJ2-7; no definite D call. V lost 0 bases to trimming and J lost 0 bases, with 9 bases between them. This CDR3 contains 15 residues. The germline V gene encodes CDR1 MNHEY and CDR2 SVGEGT. The CDR3 nucleotides read TGTGCCAGCAGTTACTCAGACACCGCCTCCTACGAGCAGTACTTC. Its protein product is CASSYSDTASYEQYF.

This chain's CDR3 is CASGRQGSSPLHF. The CDR3 DNA is TGTGCCAGCGGAAGACAGGGGAGCTCACCCCTCCACTTT. The chain joins TRBV6-4 to TRBJ1-6; 8 positions match TRBD1. The V gene end was trimmed by 8 bases and the J gene end by 10 bases; junction bases not matched to a gene: 7. This CDR3 has 13 amino acids. Germline V gene lookup returns CDR1 MRHNA and CDR2 SNTAGT.

V is TRBV5-6 and J is TRBJ1-4, with a possible D match to TRBD1 (6 bases). CDR1 and CDR2 (germline): SGHDT, YYEEEE. Deletions cut 0 bases from V and 8 bases from J, with 14 bases between. The length of the CDR3 is 15 residues. In nucleotides, the CDR3 is TGTGCCAGCAGCTTGGTTGGCAGGGGAGAGGAAAAACTGTTTTTT. Amino acids: CASSLVGRGEEKLFF.

V is TRBV4-2 and J is TRBJ2-7, with 9 bases that match TRBD2. The CDR3 has 16 amino acids. With 4 bases clipped from V and 0 bases from J, the junction kept 7 bases outside the gene matches. Germline V gene data show CDR1 as LGHNA and CDR2 as YNFKEQ. The CDR3 DNA sequence: TGTGCCAGCAGCCTCAATAGCGGGAGCTACTCCTACGAGCAGTACTTC. Protein sequence: CASSLNSGSYSYEQYF.